This T cell receptor beta chain emerged from a study of graft-versus-host responses after intestinal transplantation. As for the study in general: Each patient got anti-thymocyte globulin induction, then tacrolimus and steroids for around three years.

A note on this clone: Its specificity is not known.

The study, taken as a whole, reports: Recipient bone marrow held GvH clones, some seen earlier in ileum or blood.

Here immunoSEQ multiplex PCR was the method, and the copy in TCRdb shows in-frame clones only, minus some. The sample yields approximately 37,000 clones, roughly 93% seen once. The CDR3 is made up of 15 amino acids. Per the germline V gene, CDR1 is SNHLY and CDR2 is FYNNEI. The germline V and J ends were trimmed by 5 bases and 5 bases, with 16 bases remaining between them. The rearrangement joins TRBV2 to TRBJ1-5; weak D call: TRBD1 (6 bases). This receptor was taken from a human patient who received an intestinal transplant, so some T cells may come from the graft donor. The sequences come from PBMCs, collected around 720 days after intestinal transplantation. CDR3 residues: CASSSLETGDQPQHF. CDR3 in DNA: TGTGCCAGCAGTTCGTTAGAGACAGGAGATCAGCCCCAGCATTTT.